The present T cell receptor beta chain was sequenced within a study of T cells after yellow fever vaccination. Findings and caveats of the study: Most clones from primary vaccination were detected again post-booster (about 96% CD4, around 88% CD8). The bulk population could contribute abundant contaminating clonotypes to FACS-sorted repertoires.

Germline CDR1 reads SGHTA; CDR2 reads FQGTGA. Trimming cost V 4 bases and J 6 bases; bases outside gene matches: 2. This CDR3 comprises 13 residues. In this sample, this clonotype turned up many times. Its antigen is as yet unknown. The authors made TCR cDNA by 5'RACE template switching, adding a universal primer site and UMIs. From the 5' RACE reads, TCRdb called clonotypes with MiXCR, one entry per CDR3 protein. This sample has around 310,000 distinct CDR3 sequences, with over 8% found just once. The chain combines TRBV7-3 with TRBJ1-3; TRBD1 matches 8 bases. Sequenced here: PBMCs, sampled on the day of the first yellow fever vaccination. The source of this sequence is a man between 18 and 29 years old who received the YFV17D yellow fever vaccine. The CDR3 reads CASSSDRENTIYF. CDR3 sequence (DNA): TGTGCCAGCAGCTCGGACAGGGAAAACACCATATATTTT. The variable domain in full, completed from reference TRBV7-3 and TRBJ1-3, reads GAGVSQTPSNKVTEKGKYVELRCDPISGHTALYWYRQSLGQGPEFLIYFQGTGAADDSGLPNDRFFAVRPEGSVSTLKIQRTERGDSAVYLCASSSDRENTIYFGEGSWLTVV.